This T cell receptor beta chain was captured in a study of T cell responses to AZD1222 COVID-19 vaccine. The assay was immunoSEQ multiplex PCR, and TCRdb's table has in-frame clones only and misses some. The sample contains fewer than 200,000 clones, around nine tenths of which appear only once. This CDR3 has 17 amino acids. Germline V gives CDR1 LGHDT, CDR2 YNNKEL (reference sequence). V was shortened by 1 base and J by 1 base, with 14 bases between the two germline ends. The TCR comes from an adult in good health. The chain combines TRBV3-1 (or the pseudogene TRBV3-2) with TRBJ1-3, with D uncertain. Sequenced material: peripheral blood, taken on day 0 of AZD1222 vaccination. The chain's CDR3 is CASSQVFGRQSGNTIYF. The CDR3 DNA sequence: TGTGCCAGCAGCCAAGTTTTCGGACGGCAATCTGGAAACACCATATATTTT.